Shown below are 7 T cell receptor beta chains from a single sample sequenced in a study of T cell responses to AZD1222 COVID-19 vaccine. Sequencing used immunoSEQ multiplex PCR; TCRdb keeps in-frame clones, though not all of them. The repertoire holds over 150,000 clones, with about nine tenths as singletons. The sample in question was peripheral blood, obtained on day 0 of AZD1222 vaccination. These receptors were collected from an adult in good health.

The chain links TRBV21-1 to TRBJ1-4. TRBV21-1 is described as a pseudogene. This CDR3 has 15 residues. The CDR3 region is CASSHAGTANEKLFF. In nucleotides, the CDR3 is TGTGCCAGCAGCCACGCCGGGACGGCTAATGAAAAACTGTTTTTT.

The rearrangement uses TRBV27 and TRBJ1-2, with TRBD1 as a possible D gene (5 bases). Trimming pared 7 bases from V and 3 bases from J, leaving 15 bases between. Germline V gives CDR1 MNHEY, CDR2 SMNVEV (reference sequence). This CDR3 contains 14 residues. The CDR3: CASKPSGRDYGYTF. In DNA form, the CDR3 reads TGTGCCAGCAAACCATCGGGGCGAGACTATGGCTACACCTTC.

This chain links TRBV30 with TRBJ2-2; 11 nucleotides match TRBD1. The ends lost 1 base at V and 6 bases at J; junction bases unmatched: 7. The CDR3 is 16 amino acids. Looked up from germline, CDR1 is GTSNPN and CDR2 is SVGIG (reference sequence). The chain's CDR3 is CAWSGGGQGAAGELFF. The DNA of the CDR3 is TGTGCCTGGAGTGGAGGTGGACAGGGGGCAGCCGGGGAGCTGTTTTTT.

This chain connects TRBV5-4 to TRBJ2-3; D ambiguous. This CDR3 has 12 amino acids. Germline V lookup: CDR1 SGHNT, CDR2 YYREEE (reference sequence). V was pared by 3 bases and J by 10 bases, with 12 bases between. The CDR3 sequence: CASSWEGPAQYF. The CDR3 DNA reads as TGTGCCAGCAGCTGGGAAGGGCCAGCGCAGTATTTT.

This sequence joins TRBV2 and TRBJ1-5; possibly TRBD1 for D (6 bases). Trimming left V 6 bases short and J 1 base short, with 13 bases between. CDR1 and CDR2 (germline): SNHLY, FYNNEI. This CDR3 has 15 residues. The CDR3 loop is CASRDAGASNQPQHF. CDR3 DNA sequence: TGTGCCAGCAGGGACGCAGGGGCCAGCAATCAGCCCCAGCATTTT.

This chain joins TRBV7-9 and TRBJ2-7; D might be TRBD1 (6 bases). V lost 4 bases, J lost 2 bases, and 12 bases lay in between. This CDR3 has 14 amino acids. CDR1 is SEHNR and CDR2 is FQNEAQ in the germline V gene (reference sequence). For the CDR3, the DNA is TGTGCCAGCAGCTCGGACAGCCCGACCTACGAGCAGTACTTC. Translation: CASSSDSPTYEQYF.

This chain links TRBV7-8 with TRBJ1-1; maybe TRBD1 (6 bases). V shed 1 base and J shed 0 bases, with 12 bases lying between them. The CDR3 loop spans 16 amino acids. From germline, CDR1 is SGHVS and CDR2 FQNEAQ. CDR3 coding DNA: TGTGCCAGCAGCTTAGGATTGGCAGGGGTGAACACTGAAGCTTTCTTT. Its protein product is CASSLGLAGVNTEAFF.